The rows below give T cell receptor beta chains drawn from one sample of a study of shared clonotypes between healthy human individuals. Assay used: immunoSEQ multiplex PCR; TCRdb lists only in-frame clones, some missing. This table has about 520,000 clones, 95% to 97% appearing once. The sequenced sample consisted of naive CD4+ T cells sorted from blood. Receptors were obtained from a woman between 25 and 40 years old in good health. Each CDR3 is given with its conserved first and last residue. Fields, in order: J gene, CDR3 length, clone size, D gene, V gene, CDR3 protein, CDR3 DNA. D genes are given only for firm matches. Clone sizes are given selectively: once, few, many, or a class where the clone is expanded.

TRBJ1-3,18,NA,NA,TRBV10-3,CAISAYNPEGPSGNTIYF,TGTGCCATCAGCGCCTATAATCCCGAGGGGCCCTCTGGAAACACCATATATTTT
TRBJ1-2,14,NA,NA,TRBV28,CASSREGTIYGYTF,TGTGCCAGCAGCAGAGAGGGGACAATCTATGGCTACACCTTC
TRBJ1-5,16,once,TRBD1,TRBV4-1,CASSLHNQGAWQPQHF,TGCGCCAGCAGCCTCCATAATCAGGGGGCTTGGCAGCCCCAGCATTTT
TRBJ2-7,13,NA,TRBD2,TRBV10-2,CASSAVTSSEQYF,TGCGCCAGCAGTGCGGTGACTAGCAGCGAGCAGTACTTC
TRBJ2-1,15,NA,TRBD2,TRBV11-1,CASSFGTSGVNEQFF,TGTGCCAGCAGCTTCGGGACTAGCGGGGTCAATGAGCAGTTCTTC
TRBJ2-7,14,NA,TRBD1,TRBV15,CATQGQGDSYEQYF,TGTGCCACCCAGGGACAGGGGGACTCCTACGAGCAGTACTTC
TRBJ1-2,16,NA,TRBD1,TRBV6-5,CASSYSGGRVIYGYTF,TGTGCCAGCAGTTACTCAGGGGGCCGGGTAATCTATGGCTACACCTTC
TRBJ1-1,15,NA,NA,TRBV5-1,CASSWGTGSDTEAFF,TGCGCCAGCAGCTGGGGAACAGGGTCTGACACTGAAGCTTTCTTT
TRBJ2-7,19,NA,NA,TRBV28,CASSTSDRRPSKSSYEQYF,NA
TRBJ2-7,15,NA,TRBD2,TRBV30,CAWSNSGRSSYEQYF,TGTGCCTGGAGTAATAGCGGGAGAAGCTCCTACGAGCAGTACTTC
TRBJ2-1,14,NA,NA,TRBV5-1,CASSLGSPYNEQFF,TGCGCCAGCAGCTTGGGATCGCCCTACAATGAGCAGTTCTTC
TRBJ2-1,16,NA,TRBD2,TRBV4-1,CASSQEVGLVKPEQFF,TGCGCCAGCAGCCAAGAGGTAGGACTAGTTAAACCTGAGCAGTTCTTC
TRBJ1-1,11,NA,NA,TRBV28,CASRTTTEAFF,TGTGCCAGCAGAACCACCACTGAAGCTTTCTTT
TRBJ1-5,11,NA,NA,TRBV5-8,CASSFSQPQHF,TGTGCCAGCAGCTTTTCTCAGCCCCAGCATTTT
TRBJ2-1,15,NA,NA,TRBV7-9,CASSQTGISYNEQFF,TGTGCCAGCAGCCAAACAGGGATCTCCTACAATGAGCAGTTCTTC
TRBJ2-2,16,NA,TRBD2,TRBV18,CASSPIAGGSTGELFF,TGTGCCAGCTCACCGATAGCGGGAGGTAGCACCGGGGAGCTGTTTTTT
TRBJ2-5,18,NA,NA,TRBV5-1,CASSPGGAGTATQETQYF,TGCGCCAGCAGCCCGGGCGGGGCCGGGACAGCAACCCAAGAGACCCAGTACTTC
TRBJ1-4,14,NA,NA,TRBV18,CASSPPGEKEKLFF,TGTGCCAGCTCACCGCCAGGGGAGAAGGAAAAACTGTTTTTT
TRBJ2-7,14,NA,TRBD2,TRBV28,CATVLAGVSYEQYF,TGTGCCACCGTACTAGCGGGAGTCTCCTACGAGCAGTACTTC
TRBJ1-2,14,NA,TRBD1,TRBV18,CASSPRDSYYGYTF,TGTGCCAGCTCGCCAAGGGACAGCTACTATGGCTACACCTTC
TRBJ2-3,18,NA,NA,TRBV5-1,CASRSGLAGTSSTDTQYF,TGCGCCAGCAGGTCGGGTTTGGCGGGAACATCTAGCACAGATACGCAGTATTTT
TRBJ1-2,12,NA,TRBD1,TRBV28,CASSTQTGPYTF,TGTGCCAGCAGTACCCAGACAGGGCCCTACACCTTC
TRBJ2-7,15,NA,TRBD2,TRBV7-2,CASSLRLAGVYEQYF,TGTGCCAGCAGCCTCCGACTAGCGGGAGTCTACGAGCAGTACTTC
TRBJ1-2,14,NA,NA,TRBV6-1,CAFTSDPARGGYTF,TGTGCCTTCACGTCAGACCCTGCGAGAGGTGGCTACACCTTC
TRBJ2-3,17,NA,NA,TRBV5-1,CASSLDHGQGHFGGQYF,TGCGCCAGCAGCTTAGATCACGGACAAGGCCACTTCGGTGGGCAGTATTTT
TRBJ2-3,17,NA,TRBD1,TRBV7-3,CASSSKGGQAGTDTQYF,TGTGCCAGCAGTTCCAAGGGGGGACAGGCGGGCACAGATACGCAGTATTTT
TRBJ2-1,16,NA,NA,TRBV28,CASSVATEGKYNEQFF,TGTGCCAGCAGTGTTGCTACGGAGGGGAAATACAATGAGCAGTTCTTC
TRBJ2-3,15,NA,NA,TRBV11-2,CASSFLGGSTDTQYF,TGTGCCAGCAGCTTTCTAGGCGGAAGCACAGATACGCAGTATTTT
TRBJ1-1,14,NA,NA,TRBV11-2,CASSLGAGAGEAFF,TGTGCCAGCAGCTTAGGGGCAGGGGCTGGGGAGGCTTTCTTT
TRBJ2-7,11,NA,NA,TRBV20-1,CSAPGNYEQYF,TGCAGTGCTCCGGGGAACTACGAGCAGTACTTC
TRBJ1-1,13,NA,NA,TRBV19,CASSRYLNTEAFF,TGTGCCAGTAGTCGCTATTTGAACACTGAAGCTTTCTTT
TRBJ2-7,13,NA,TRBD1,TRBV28,CATLVGTGVEQYF,TGTGCCACCCTTGTCGGGACAGGGGTCGAGCAGTACTTC
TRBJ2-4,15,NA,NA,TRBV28,CASSRRNLAKNIQYF,TGTGCCAGCAGTAGGCGAAACCTAGCCAAAAACATTCAGTACTTC
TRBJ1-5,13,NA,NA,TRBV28,CASSLNSNQPQHF,TGTGCCAGCAGCCTGAATAGCAATCAGCCCCAGCATTTT
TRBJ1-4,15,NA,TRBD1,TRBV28,CASRDGTGLPEKLFF,TGTGCCAGCAGGGACGGGACAGGCCTCCCTGAAAAACTGTTTTTT
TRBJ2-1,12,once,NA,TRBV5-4,CASSKGQNEQFF,TGTGCCAGCAGCAAAGGACAGAATGAGCAGTTCTTC
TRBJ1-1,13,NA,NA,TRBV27,CASRSSENTEAFF,TGTGCCAGCAGGTCCTCGGAGAACACTGAAGCTTTCTTT
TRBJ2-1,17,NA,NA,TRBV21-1,CASSAAIRFRLENEQFF,TGTGCCAGCAGTGCAGCAATCCGCTTCCGTTTAGAAAATGAGCAGTTCTTC
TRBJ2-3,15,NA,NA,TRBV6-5,CASRPYREGTDTQYF,TGTGCCAGCAGACCCTACAGGGAGGGGACAGATACGCAGTATTTT
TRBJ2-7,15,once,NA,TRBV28,CASSQGRTFAREQYF,TGTGCCAGCAGCCAAGGCCGTACATTCGCACGCGAGCAGTACTTC
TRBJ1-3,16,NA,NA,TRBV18,CASSPPTWGRGNTIYF,TGTGCCAGCTCACCACCTACATGGGGACGTGGAAACACCATATATTTT
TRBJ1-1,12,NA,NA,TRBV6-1,CASSPTETEAFF,TGTGCCAGCAGTCCTACGGAGACTGAAGCTTTCTTT
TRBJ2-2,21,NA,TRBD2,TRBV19,CASSILAGRREVRLRTGELFF,TGTGCCAGTAGTATATTGGCAGGGCGGCGGGAGGTTAGGTTGAGGACCGGGGAGCTGTTTTTT
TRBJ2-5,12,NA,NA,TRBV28,CASSSLLVTQYF,TGTGCCAGCAGTTCCCTACTGGTGACCCAGTACTTC
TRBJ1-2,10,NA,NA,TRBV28,CASSSDGYTF,TGTGCCAGCAGTTCGGATGGCTACACCTTC